Sequencing of this TCR beta chain was carried out in a study of blood T cell repertoires in COVID-19. Profiling relied on immunoSEQ multiplex PCR, and the TCRdb table lists in-frame clones only, not all of them. This sample has 150,000 to 180,000 clones, with about 80% found just once. CDR1 and CDR2 (germline): SGHRS, YFSETQ. The V end lost 3 bases, the J end lost 5 bases, and 10 bases lay between the germline ends. The CDR3 is 13 residues long. Sample: peripheral blood. The sequence came from a woman aged 55-69 years with acute or convalescent COVID-19. The chain recombines TRBV5-1 with TRBJ2-3; D uncertain. The DNA for the CDR3 is TGCGCCAGCAGCTCGCCAGGTGAAGATACGCAGTATTTT. Its translation is CASSSPGEDTQYF.